The 20 T cell receptor beta chains in this list originate from one sample, sequenced in a study of shared clonotypes between healthy human individuals. Naive CD8 isolation took CD45RO-negative cells positively selected for CCR7 and excluded terminally differentiated effector memory CD45RA+ cells. Method: immunoSEQ multiplex PCR; TCRdb's copy keeps in-frame clones and lacks some. In the table there are about 680,000 clones, about 90% of which are singletons. Sequencing input: naive CD8+ T cells sorted from blood. The receptor source for this set is a young man in good health.

The chain has TRBV7-2 and TRBJ2-5; maybe TRBD2 (5 bases). CDR1 SGHTA and CDR2 FQGNSA come from the germline V gene. This CDR3 region has 14 residues. Deletions cut 1 base from V and 7 bases from J, with 13 bases between. The CDR3 DNA reads as TGTGCCAGCAGCTTAGGGTCGGACTCAGGGACCCAGTACTTC. It specifies CASSLGSDSGTQYF.

The chain has TRBV7-9 and TRBJ2-5, with a tentative D call TRBD1 (5 bases). This CDR3 spans 15 amino acids. Trimming shortened V by 3 bases and J by 5 bases, and 16 bases separated the two germline ends. CDR1 and CDR2 (germline): SEHNR, FQNEAQ (reference sequence). CDR3 sequence (DNA): TGTGCCAGCAGCTTCCTTGCAGGGAAGAGGGAGACCCAGTACTTC. It specifies CASSFLAGKRETQYF.

CDR3 protein: CASSPRRDQHTDTQYF. The CDR3 DNA reads TGTGCCAGCAGTCCTCGGCGGGACCAGCACACAGATACGCAGTATTTT. V usage is TRBV28 and J usage is TRBJ2-3; possibly TRBD2 for D (6 bases). This CDR3 has 16 amino acids. Germline loops: CDR1 MDHEN, CDR2 SYDVKM. V shed 5 bases and J shed 2 bases, with 17 bases lying between them.

The chain links TRBV28 to TRBJ2-7; D is unresolved. Germline assignment: CDR1 MDHEN and CDR2 SYDVKM. Trimming shortened V by 8 bases and J by 3 bases, and 5 bases separated the two germline ends. The CDR3 totals 10 residues. CDR3 DNA sequence: TGTGCCAGCGGGTTCTACGAGCAGTACTTC. This translates into CASGFYEQYF.

This chain connects TRBV19 to TRBJ1-2; D gene unclear. The germline V gene encodes CDR1 LNHDA and CDR2 SQIVND (reference sequence). The V end lost 3 bases, the J end lost 7 bases, and 9 bases lay between the germline ends. CDR3 length: 12 residues. This chain's CDR3 is CASSIGTVGYTF. The CDR3 DNA is TGTGCCAGTAGTATTGGTACAGTTGGCTACACCTTC.

The J gene is TRBJ1-1, the V gene TRBV7-9; the match to TRBD1 covers 9 bases. The germline CDR1 and CDR2 sequences are SEHNR and FQNEAQ (reference sequence). The CDR3 spans 16 residues. J gave up 4 bases and V 5 bases, and 11 bases lay outside the gene matches. Written as DNA, the CDR3 is TGTGCCAGCAGCACTCCAAAACAGGGGGCAGGCACTGAAGCTTTCTTT. It codes for CASSTPKQGAGTEAFF.

J is TRBJ2-1 and V is TRBV5-1; tentative D call: TRBD2 (8 bases). The CDR3 has 17 residues. Trimming took 3 bases from V and 2 from J, leaving 18 bases between them. Germline assignment: CDR1 SGHRS and CDR2 YFSETQ. CDR3 protein: CASSSGGAGGPYNEQFF. CDR3 DNA sequence: TGCGCCAGCAGCTCAGGGGGGGCGGGAGGCCCCTACAATGAGCAGTTCTTC.

The rearrangement joins TRBV30 to TRBJ2-5, with D unclear. Germline CDR1 reads GTSNPN; CDR2 reads SVGIG (reference sequence). There are 13 residues in the CDR3. The V end lost 2 bases, the J end lost 1 base, and 8 bases lay between the germline ends. The DNA of the CDR3 is TGTGCCTGGAGTTTGGGGTCCCAAGAGACCCAGTACTTC. This gives the protein CAWSLGSQETQYF.

This rearrangement joins TRBV9 to TRBJ1-1; D gene unclear. Trimming left V 2 bases short and J 0 bases short, with 8 bases between. The CDR3 contains 14 residues. Germline CDR1 and CDR2: SGDLS and YYNGEE. CDR3 nucleotides: TGTGCCAGCAGCGTGGATTGGGTGAACACTGAAGCTTTCTTT. Translating gives CASSVDWVNTEAFF.

Details on this clone: The sample holds other DNA sequences that translate to the same CDR3. V usage is TRBV7-9 and J usage is TRBJ2-1; 8 nucleotides match TRBD1. Germline CDR1 is SEHNR and CDR2 is FQNEAQ (reference sequence). This CDR3 comprises 15 residues. V shed 5 bases and J 2 bases; nucleotides not matched to a gene: 5. The CDR3 sequence is CASSLAQGAYNEQFF. Written as DNA, the CDR3 is TGTGCCAGCAGCCTCGCACAGGGGGCCTACAATGAGCAGTTCTTC.

The chain employs TRBV29-1 and TRBJ2-7; D gene uncertain. Germline assignment: CDR1 SQVTM and CDR2 ANQGSEA. Trimming took off 0 bases at V and 3 bases at J, with 6 bases between the two ends. The CDR3 length is 12 residues. CDR3 sequence reads: CSVEELGYEQYF. CDR3 nucleotide sequence: TGCAGCGTTGAAGAATTGGGCTACGAGCAGTACTTC.

The chain is built from TRBV6-5 and TRBJ2-5; D not resolved. Germline V CDR1 and CDR2: MNHEY, SVGAGI. The V end lost 2 bases, the J end lost 2 bases, and 6 bases lay between the germline ends. This CDR3 contains 13 residues. CDR3 in amino acids: CASSYAFQETQYF. Written as DNA, the CDR3 is TGTGCCAGCAGTTACGCCTTTCAAGAGACCCAGTACTTC.

This clone turned up a few times. V gene TRBV4-3 combines with J gene TRBJ2-1, with 7 bases aligning to TRBD2. The ends lost 3 bases at V and 9 bases at J; junction bases unmatched: 14. The CDR3 runs to 16 residues. Germline lookup yields CDR1 LGHNA and CDR2 YSLEER. CDR3 sequence (DNA): TGCGCCAGCAGCCAGGACGCCGGAACTAGCGAAGGTGAGCAGTTCTTC. Amino acid sequence: CASSQDAGTSEGEQFF.

A word on this clone: At one of its ends the junction is not consistent with the germline gene, which may arise from a read error. The V call is TRBV11-2, the J call TRBJ2-1; no reliable D call. CDR1 is SGHAT and CDR2 is FQNNGV in the germline V gene. This CDR3 is built from 13 residues. The chain's CDR3 is CASSNSGYDEQFF. The CDR3 region has the DNA TGTGCCAGCAGTAACTCGGGCTACGATGAGCAGTTCTTC.

The V call is TRBV19, the J call TRBJ1-1, with unresolved D. Looked up from germline, CDR1 is LNHDA and CDR2 is SQIVND (reference sequence). With 2 bases removed from V and 3 bases from J, the gap between germline ends came to 7 bases. This CDR3 contains 13 residues. The CDR3 DNA sequence: TGTGCCAGTAGTATAACGGTAGACACTGAAGCTTTCTTT. The encoded protein is CASSITVDTEAFF.

CDR3 in DNA: TGTGCCTGGAGTTGGGTCGACCCCCACGAGCAGTACTTC. Translating it yields CAWSWVDPHEQYF. The V gene is TRBV30, the J gene TRBJ2-7; D not certain. The CDR3 contains 13 residues. The ends were cut back, 2 bases at V and 5 bases at J, with 13 bases in the middle. The germline CDR1 and CDR2 sequences are GTSNPN and SVGIG (reference sequence).

The chain combines TRBV19 with TRBJ1-1, with D tentatively TRBD1 (5 bases). The CDR3 extends over 15 amino acids. CDR1 is LNHDA and CDR2 is SQIVND in the germline V gene (reference sequence). Trimming removed 5 bases from V and 4 bases from J, with 17 bases in between. The CDR3 region has the DNA TGTGCCAGTAGTCGTGGGGCACCGTCAGGCACTGAAGCTTTCTTT. It encodes CASSRGAPSGTEAFF.

J is TRBJ2-3 and V is TRBV4-3; D gene uncertain. The CDR3 extends over 15 amino acids. Germline CDR1 LGHNA, CDR2 YSLEER. The V and J ends lost 0 bases and 1 base respectively, with 8 bases between them. CDR3 bases: TGCGCCAGCAGCCAAGATGGGAAGGGCACAGATACGCAGTATTTT. Its translation is CASSQDGKGTDTQYF.

Here the CDR3 DNA reads TGTGCCAGCTCCCAGACGGGACAGGGGGTGAACATTCAGTACTTC. Protein product: CASSQTGQGVNIQYF. The chain joins TRBV7-9 to TRBJ2-4; TRBD1 matches 11 bases. From germline, CDR1 is SEHNR and CDR2 FQNEAQ (reference sequence). This CDR3 comprises 15 residues. V shed 8 bases, J shed 7 bases, and the junction held 10 bases outside the gene matches.

The sample holds one count of this clone. The rearrangement uses TRBV7-2 and TRBJ2-7, with TRBD2 as a possible D gene (6 bases). This CDR3 has 13 residues. The V end lost 5 bases, the J end lost 4 bases, and 12 bases lay between the germline ends. The germline gives CDR1 SGHTA, CDR2 FQGNSA. CDR3 in amino acids: CASSDGSLYEQYF. The CDR3 DNA reads as TGTGCCAGCAGCGACGGGAGCTTGTACGAGCAGTACTTC.